The rows below give T cell receptor beta chains drawn from one sample of a study of blood T cell repertoires in COVID-19. Here immunoSEQ multiplex PCR was the method, and the copy in TCRdb shows in-frame clones only, minus some. The table includes around 230,000 clones, approximately 90% detected once. The source material was peripheral blood. The receptors come from a man aged 35-49 years with acute or convalescent COVID-19. Both conserved end residues are part of each CDR3. D genes are given only for firm matches. Not all rows give a size; the values are once, few, many and, for expanded clones, a class.

j_call v_call clone_size d_call cdr3_nt cdr3_aa
TRBJ2-1 TRBV2 - TRBD1 TGTGCCAGCACCACGGACAGGAATAATGAGCAGTTCTTC CASTTDRNNEQFF
TRBJ2-5 TRBV7-9 - TRBD2 TGTGCCAGCAGCTTAGGCTGGCCTAGCGGGGGCCAAGAGACCCAGTACTTC CASSLGWPSGGQETQYF
TRBJ2-7 TRBV7-3 once TRBD1 TGTGCCAGCAGCTTTACCGGGACAGGGGGCTACGAGCAGTACTTC CASSFTGTGGYEQYF
TRBJ1-1 TRBV5-1 - - TGCGCCAGCAGCAAAGAGGTGCTAATGAACACTGAAGCTTTCTTT CASSKEVLMNTEAFF
TRBJ2-1 TRBV7-6 - TRBD1 TGTGCCAGCAGCTTAGGTTTTCGGACAGGGAGGAACAATGAGCAGTTCTTC CASSLGFRTGRNNEQFF
TRBJ1-4 TRBV4-2 - - TGTGCCAGCAGCAGTCGGGGGAATCATGAAAAACTGTTTTTT CASSSRGNHEKLFF
TRBJ2-7 TRBV5-1 - TRBD1 TGCGCCAGCAGCGGGACAGGGGCCCCCTACGAGCAGTACTTC CASSGTGAPYEQYF
TRBJ2-1 TRBV7-2 - TRBD1 TGTGCCAGCAGCTTTGGGACAGGGGGAAATGAGCAGTTCTTC CASSFGTGGNEQFF
TRBJ2-7 TRBV2 - TRBD1 TGTGCCAGCAGTGAGAATCAGGACAGGGGTTACGAGCAGTACTTC CASSENQDRGYEQYF
TRBJ2-5 TRBV9 - - TGTGCCAGCAGCGTAGCACAGTGGGTGGAGACCCAGTACTTC CASSVAQWVETQYF
TRBJ2-2 TRBV24-1 few - TGTGCCACCAGTGATTTGCGCCAGGCCACCGGGGAGCTGTTTTTT CATSDLRQATGELFF
TRBJ2-5 TRBV7-9 - TRBD2 TGTGCCAGCAGCTTCCCGACTAGCGGGGTAGCCCAAGAGACCCAGTACTTC CASSFPTSGVAQETQYF
TRBJ1-5 TRBV19 - - TGTGCCAGTAGTATTTGGGGAGGCAATCAGCCCCAGCATTTT CASSIWGGNQPQHF
TRBJ2-7 TRBV28 - TRBD2 TGTGCCAGCAGTTTAGCGGGAGTTTTCTACGAGCAGTACTTC CASSLAGVFYEQYF
TRBJ1-1 TRBV19 - - TGTGCCAGTAGTATTAGACAGATGAACACTGAAGCTTTCTTT CASSIRQMNTEAFF
TRBJ1-2 TRBV5-1 once - TGCGCCAGCAGCTTGAACCAGGGTGGCTACACCTTC CASSLNQGGYTF
TRBJ2-3 TRBV4-1 once - TGCGCCAGCAGCCTGGGGCCTAGCACAGATACGCAGTATTTT CASSLGPSTDTQYF
TRBJ2-1 TRBV4-2 - - TGTGCCAGCAGCCAAGATCCCCTAGGAGCCCAGCACAATGAGCAGTTCTTC CASSQDPLGAQHNEQFF
TRBJ1-3 TRBV6-5 - - TGTGCCAGCAGTTACTCGACAGGCTCTGGAAACACCATATATTTT CASSYSTGSGNTIYF
TRBJ2-7 TRBV30 once - TGTGCCTGGAGTCTTCAGGGATACGAGCAGTACTTC CAWSLQGYEQYF
TRBJ2-2 TRBV5-4 - TRBD2 TGTGCCAGCAGCTTAAAAGCGGGAGGGGGCACCGGGGAGCTGTTTTTT CASSLKAGGGTGELFF
TRBJ2-6 TRBV27 - - TGTGCCAGCAGTCCCAGGCCGGCGGGGGCCAACGTCCTGACTTTC CASSPRPAGANVLTF
TRBJ2-2 TRBV10-2 - TRBD2 TGCGCCAGCAGTCCTGGAGTAGCGGGAAAGAACACCGGGGAGCTGTTTTTT CASSPGVAGKNTGELFF
TRBJ2-3 TRBV5-1 - TRBD2 TGCGCCAGCAGCCCGGTGACTAGCGGGGGGGCAGATACGCAGTATTTT CASSPVTSGGADTQYF
TRBJ2-7 TRBV4-1 - TRBD2 TGCGCCAGCAGCCATTACGTACTCCCGTTGACTAGCGGGAGGGCCCGGTCCTACGAGCAGTACTTC CASSHYVLPLTSGRARSYEQYF
TRBJ1-5 TRBV5-6 once - TGTGCCAGCAGCTTGGGTGCGGCGGGGGAACTCCAGCATTTT CASSLGAAGELQHF
TRBJ2-5 TRBV9 - TRBD2 TGTGCCAGCAGCAGACGGGGGGGTGCTAAAGAGACCCAGTACTTC CASSRRGGAKETQYF
TRBJ1-2 TRBV4-2 - - TGTGCCAGCAGCCGAGCGGGGGAAGGGTATGGCTACACCTTC CASSRAGEGYGYTF
TRBJ2-2 TRBV5-1 - TRBD2 TGCGCCAGCAGCTTGCAAAGGGGACTAGCGGGCACCGGGGAGCTGTTTTTT CASSLQRGLAGTGELFF
TRBJ1-1 TRBV7-9 - TRBD1 TGTGCCAGCAGCCCGCGACAGGGCGGCACTGAAGCTTTCTTT CASSPRQGGTEAFF
TRBJ1-2 TRBV19 - - TGTGCCAGTAGTCGAACCAGAAATGGCTACACCTTC CASSRTRNGYTF
TRBJ1-1 TRBV2 - - TGTGCCAGCACCGGGTTAGGAATGAACACTGAAGCTTTCTTT CASTGLGMNTEAFF
TRBJ2-1 TRBV10-3 - TRBD2 TGTGCCATCAGTGAGTCTGGACTAGGATCGTTCAATGAGCAGTTCTTC CAISESGLGSFNEQFF
TRBJ1-1 TRBV28 - TRBD1 TGTGCCAGCAGTGGACAGGGGTTAGGAAAGTCTGAAGCTTTCTTT CASSGQGLGKSEAFF
TRBJ1-2 TRBV5-6 - TRBD1 TGTGCCAGCAGCTTAGGACAGGACTATGGCTACACCTTC CASSLGQDYGYTF
TRBJ2-2 TRBV4-1 few - TGCGCCAGCAGCCCCCTTACAGGAGCAGCCACCGGGGAGCTGTTTTTT CASSPLTGAATGELFF
TRBJ1-1 TRBV5-1 - - TGCGCCAGCAGCTTCTTGGGGAGGGGGAACACTGAAGCTTTCTTT CASSFLGRGNTEAFF
TRBJ2-7 TRBV29-1 - TRBD2 TGCAGCGTACTAGCGCAAAGCTCCTACGAGCAGTACTTC CSVLAQSSYEQYF
TRBJ2-1 TRBV2 - TRBD2 TGTGCCAGCAGCTCGCCCGGGCGGGGGTCTTTCAATGAGCAGTTCTTC CASSSPGRGSFNEQFF
TRBJ1-3 TRBV6-5 - TRBD1 TGTGCCAGCAGCCGGGACAGGGGGCCTCACACCATATATTTT CASSRDRGPHTIYF